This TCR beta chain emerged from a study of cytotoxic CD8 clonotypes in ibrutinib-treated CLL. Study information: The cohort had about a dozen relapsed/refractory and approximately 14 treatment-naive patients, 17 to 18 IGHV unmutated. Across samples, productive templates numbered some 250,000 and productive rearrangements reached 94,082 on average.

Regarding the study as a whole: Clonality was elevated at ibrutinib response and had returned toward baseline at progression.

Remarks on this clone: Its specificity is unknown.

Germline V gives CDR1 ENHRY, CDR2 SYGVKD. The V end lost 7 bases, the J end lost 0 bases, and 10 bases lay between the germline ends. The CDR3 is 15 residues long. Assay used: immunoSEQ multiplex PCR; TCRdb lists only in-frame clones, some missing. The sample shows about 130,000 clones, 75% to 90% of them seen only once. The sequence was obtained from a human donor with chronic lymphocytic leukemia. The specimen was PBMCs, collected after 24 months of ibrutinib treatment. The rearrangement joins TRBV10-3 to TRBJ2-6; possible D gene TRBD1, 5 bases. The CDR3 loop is CAINQGNSGANVLTF. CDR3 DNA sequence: TGTGCCATCAATCAGGGAAACTCTGGGGCCAACGTCCTGACTTTC.